These 18 T cell receptor beta chains came from one sample sequenced in a study of blood T cell repertoires in COVID-19. Assay: immunoSEQ multiplex PCR; the TCRdb copy retains only in-frame clones and omits some. The sample gives 180,000 or so clones, roughly nine tenths of which show up once; about 2.2% is in the top ten. What was sequenced was PBMCs or T cells enriched from blood (not recorded which). The receptors were sampled from a woman aged 40-49 years with acute COVID-19.

The gene calls are TRBV18 and TRBJ2-1; TRBD1 might be the D (5 bases). CDR3 size: 16 residues. Germline CDR1 KGHSH, CDR2 LQKENI. Trimming took off 3 bases at V and 0 bases at J, with 12 bases between the two ends. CDR3 residues: CASSPQGWGSYNEQFF. The CDR3 DNA is TGTGCCAGCTCACCTCAGGGTTGGGGCTCCTACAATGAGCAGTTCTTC.

The CDR3 DNA reads as TGTGCCAGCAGGGGGACAGGGTACCACGAGCAGTACTTC. The encoded protein is CASRGTGYHEQYF. The chain couples TRBV7-2 to TRBJ2-7; 9 bases match TRBD1. The CDR3 has 13 residues. Germline V gene data show CDR1 as SGHTA and CDR2 as FQGNSA. V dropped 6 bases and J dropped 5; count of bases not matched to a gene: 5.

The chain carries TRBV4-1 and TRBJ2-5; 9 bases match TRBD2. The germline V gene has CDR1 MGHRA and CDR2 YSYEKL. The CDR3 covers 17 residues. Trimming took 0 bases from V and 6 from J; bases not matched to a gene: 11. CDR3 in DNA: TGCGCCAGCAGCCAAGATATCCGCGGGGGGGCCGGGAAGACCCAGTACTTC. It specifies CASSQDIRGGAGKTQYF.

This CDR3 is CASSLGRGGEKLFF. CDR3 nucleotides: TGTGCCAGCAGCCTCGGCAGGGGTGGCGAAAAACTGTTTTTT. This chain connects TRBV3-1 (or the pseudogene TRBV3-2) to TRBJ1-4, with D perhaps matching TRBD1 (6 bases). Trimming cost V 4 bases and J 8 bases, with 14 bases left between them. CDR1 and CDR2 (germline): LGHDT, YNNKEL (reference sequence). This CDR3 is built from 14 residues.

This chain links TRBV18 with TRBJ2-1, with TRBD2 matching 11 bases. The CDR3 has 15 residues. J gave up 5 bases and V 2 bases, and 2 bases lay outside the gene matches. CDR1 and CDR2 from the germline V gene are KGHSH and LQKENI. DNA for the CDR3: TGTGCCAGCTCACCAACTAGCGGGAGAAACAATGAGCAGTTCTTC. It specifies CASSPTSGRNNEQFF. The full variable domain, in which reference TRBV18 and TRBJ2-1 provide the parts outside the CDR3, is NAGVMQNPRHLVRRRGQEARLRCSPMKGHSHVYWYRQLPEEGLKFMVYLQKENIIDESGMPKERFSAEFPKEGPSILRIQQVVRGDSAAYFCASSPTSGRNNEQFFGPGTRLTVL.

The V gene is TRBV3-1 (or the pseudogene TRBV3-2), the J gene TRBJ2-1; 14 nucleotides line up with TRBD2. The CDR3 has 18 residues. V lost 2 bases, J lost 9 bases, and 12 bases stayed unmatched. The germline V gene has CDR1 LGHDT and CDR2 YNNKEL (reference sequence). The CDR3 DNA sequence: TGTGCCAGCAGCCAACCAACGACTAGCGGGGGGGTACGGGGTGAGCAGTTCTTC. It is translated as CASSQPTTSGGVRGEQFF.

The chain recombines TRBV2 with TRBJ2-1, with 13 bases lining up with TRBD2. CDR3 length equals 15 residues. V shed 6 bases, J shed 7 bases, and the junction held 6 bases outside the gene matches. Germline assignment: CDR1 SNHLY and CDR2 FYNNEI. The CDR3 DNA is TGTGCCAGCAGGATACTAGCGGGAGGGTGGAATGAGCAGTTCTTC. Residues: CASRILAGGWNEQFF.

J is TRBJ2-3 and V is TRBV4-1; TRBD2 is a possible D gene (5 bases). Trimming took 1 base from V and 5 from J, leaving 16 bases between them. The CDR3 consists of 16 residues. Looked up from germline, CDR1 is MGHRA and CDR2 is YSYEKL. CDR3 loop: CASSQAPRAYQDTQYF. CDR3 in DNA: TGCGCCAGCAGCCAAGCCCCGAGGGCCTATCAAGATACGCAGTATTTT.

This sequence joins TRBV7-9 and TRBJ1-6; D gene uncertain. The CDR3 is 16 residues long. The V and J ends lost 2 bases and 5 bases respectively, with 13 bases between them. The V gene's germline CDR1 is SEHNR and CDR2 FQNEAQ (reference sequence). In nucleotides, the CDR3 is TGTGCCAGCAGCTTAAACGCCGAGCGACATAATTCACCCCTCCACTTT. It specifies CASSLNAERHNSPLHF.

The chain uses TRBV4-2 and TRBJ2-1, with 14 bases fitting TRBD2. The V gene's germline CDR1 is LGHNA and CDR2 YNFKEQ. This CDR3 comprises 18 residues. V lost 1 base and J lost 7; bases outside the gene matches: 9. For the CDR3, the DNA is TGTGCCAGCAGCCAAGCAGCCGGGACTAGCGGGAGTGTGAATGAGCAGTTCTTC. Its protein product is CASSQAAGTSGSVNEQFF.

V gene TRBV19 combines with J gene TRBJ1-5; perhaps TRBD1 as D (6 bases). V dropped 4 bases and J dropped 6 bases, with 16 bases sitting between them. The CDR3 runs to 15 residues. Germline loops: CDR1 LNHDA, CDR2 SQIVND (reference sequence). The CDR3 is CASSKTQGTGQPQHF. In DNA, the CDR3 is TGTGCCAGTAGTAAAACACAGGGCACGGGTCAGCCCCAGCATTTT.

V gene TRBV28 combines with J gene TRBJ1-4, with a possible D match to TRBD1 (5 bases). The CDR3 has 14 amino acids. Germline-derived CDR1 and CDR2 are MDHEN and SYDVKM. V dropped 7 bases and J dropped 7 bases, with 16 bases sitting between them. DNA for the CDR3: TGTGCCAGCATAGGACAACCAACCAGTGAAAAACTGTTTTTT. It yields the protein CASIGQPTSEKLFF.

The chain is built from TRBV5-4 and TRBJ2-5; D is ambiguous. The CDR3 spans 15 residues. The V end lost 0 bases, the J end lost 0 bases, and 9 bases lay between the germline ends. Looked up from germline, CDR1 is SGHNT and CDR2 is YYREEE (reference sequence). The CDR3 region has the DNA TGTGCCAGCAGCTTGGGTCAGCAGGACCAAGAGACCCAGTACTTC. It yields the protein CASSLGQQDQETQYF.

V gene TRBV18 combines with J gene TRBJ2-7, with 15 bases fitting TRBD2. The CDR3 totals 17 residues. CDR1 and CDR2 from the germline V gene are KGHSH and LQKENI. The V gene end was trimmed by 2 bases and the J gene end by 4 bases; junction bases not matched to a gene: 6. This CDR3 is CASSPAGLAGGRYEQYF. The CDR3, as DNA: TGTGCCAGCTCACCAGCCGGACTAGCGGGGGGGCGGTACGAGCAGTACTTC.

This rearrangement joins TRBV3-1 (or the pseudogene TRBV3-2) to TRBJ2-3; D unresolved. Germline V gene data show CDR1 as LGHDT and CDR2 as YNNKEL (reference sequence). The CDR3 runs to 14 residues. V was trimmed by 4 bases and J by 4 bases, leaving 12 bases between them. This chain's CDR3 is CASSRPTRSDTQYF. CDR3 bases: TGTGCCAGCAGCCGACCCACGCGGTCAGATACGCAGTATTTT.

The table lists this clone with a few counts. This chain connects TRBV7-9 to TRBJ2-1; 7 nucleotides agree with TRBD1. The germline V gene encodes CDR1 SEHNR and CDR2 FQNEAQ (reference sequence). This CDR3 has 13 residues. J lost 7 bases, V lost 1 base, and 1 base had no gene match. In DNA, the CDR3 is TGTGCCAGCAGCTTAGACAGGGGTAATGAGCAGTTCTTC. Protein product: CASSLDRGNEQFF. The entire variable domain, with the rest obtained from reference TRBV7-9 and TRBJ2-1, is as follows: DTGVSQNPRHKITKRGQNVTFRCDPISEHNRLYWYRQTLGQGPEFLTYFQNEAQLEKSRLLSDRFSAERPKGSFSTLEIQRTEQGDSAMYLCASSLDRGNEQFFGPGTRLTVL.

This chain uses TRBV6-5 with TRBJ1-6, with D hard to call. Germline V CDR1 and CDR2: MNHEY, SVGAGI. This CDR3 is built from 14 residues. The ends were cut back, 5 bases at V and 6 bases at J, with 11 bases in the middle. This CDR3 is CASSRQPGNSPLHF. CDR3 nucleotide sequence: TGTGCCAGCAGTCGTCAACCGGGTAATTCACCCCTCCACTTT.

This clone was detected only a few times. The chain carries TRBV7-2 and TRBJ2-7; possible D gene TRBD1, 8 bases. Germline loops: CDR1 SGHTA, CDR2 FQGNSA. The ends were cut back, 0 bases at V and 2 bases at J, with 14 bases in the middle. CDR3 length: 16 residues. CDR3 residues: CASSLAWTGRAYEQYF. The CDR3 bases are TGTGCCAGCAGCTTAGCCTGGACAGGGAGGGCCTACGAGCAGTACTTC.